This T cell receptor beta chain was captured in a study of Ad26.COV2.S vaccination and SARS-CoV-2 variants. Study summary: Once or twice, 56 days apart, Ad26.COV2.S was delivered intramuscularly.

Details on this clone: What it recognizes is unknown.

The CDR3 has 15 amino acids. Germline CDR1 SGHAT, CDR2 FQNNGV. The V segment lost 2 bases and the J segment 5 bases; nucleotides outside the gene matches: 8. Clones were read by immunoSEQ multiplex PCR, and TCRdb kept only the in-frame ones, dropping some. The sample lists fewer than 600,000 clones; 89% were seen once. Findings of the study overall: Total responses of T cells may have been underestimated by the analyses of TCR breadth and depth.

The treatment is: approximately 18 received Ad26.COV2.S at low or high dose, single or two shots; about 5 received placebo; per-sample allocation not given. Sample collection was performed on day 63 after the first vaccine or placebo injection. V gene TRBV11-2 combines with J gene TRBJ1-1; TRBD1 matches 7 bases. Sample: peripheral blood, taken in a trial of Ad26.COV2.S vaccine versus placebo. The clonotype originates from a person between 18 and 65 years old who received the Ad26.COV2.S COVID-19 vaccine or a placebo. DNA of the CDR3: TGTGCCAGCAGCTTATACTCGACAGGGCGGACTGAAGCTTTCTTT. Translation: CASSLYSTGRTEAFF.